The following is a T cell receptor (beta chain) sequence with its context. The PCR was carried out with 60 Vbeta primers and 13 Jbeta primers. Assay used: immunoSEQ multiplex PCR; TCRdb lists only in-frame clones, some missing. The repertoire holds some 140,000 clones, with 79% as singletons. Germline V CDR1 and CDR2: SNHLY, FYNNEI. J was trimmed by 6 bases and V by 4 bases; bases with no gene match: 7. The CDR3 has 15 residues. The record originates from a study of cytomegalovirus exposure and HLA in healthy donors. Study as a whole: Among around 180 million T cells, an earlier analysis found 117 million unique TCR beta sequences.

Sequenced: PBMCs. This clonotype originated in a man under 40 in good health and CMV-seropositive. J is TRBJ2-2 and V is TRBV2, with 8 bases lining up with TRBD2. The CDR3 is CASSAHSGTPGELFF. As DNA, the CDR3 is TGTGCCAGCAGTGCCCATAGCGGGACCCCCGGGGAGCTGTTTTTT.